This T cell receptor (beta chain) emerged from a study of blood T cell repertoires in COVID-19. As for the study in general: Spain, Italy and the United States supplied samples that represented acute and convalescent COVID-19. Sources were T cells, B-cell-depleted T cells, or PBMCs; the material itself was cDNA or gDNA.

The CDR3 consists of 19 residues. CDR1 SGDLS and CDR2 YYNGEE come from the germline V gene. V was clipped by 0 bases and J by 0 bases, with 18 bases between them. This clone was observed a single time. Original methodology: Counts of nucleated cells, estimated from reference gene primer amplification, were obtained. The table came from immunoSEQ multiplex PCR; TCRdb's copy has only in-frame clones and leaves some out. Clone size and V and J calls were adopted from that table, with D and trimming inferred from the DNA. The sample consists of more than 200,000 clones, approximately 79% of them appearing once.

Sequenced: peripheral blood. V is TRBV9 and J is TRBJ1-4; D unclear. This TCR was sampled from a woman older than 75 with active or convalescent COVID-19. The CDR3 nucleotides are TGTGCCAGCAGCGTAGGAGGAGTCGGGTCAGCCTCAACTAATGAAAAACTGTTTTTT. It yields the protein CASSVGGVGSASTNEKLFF.